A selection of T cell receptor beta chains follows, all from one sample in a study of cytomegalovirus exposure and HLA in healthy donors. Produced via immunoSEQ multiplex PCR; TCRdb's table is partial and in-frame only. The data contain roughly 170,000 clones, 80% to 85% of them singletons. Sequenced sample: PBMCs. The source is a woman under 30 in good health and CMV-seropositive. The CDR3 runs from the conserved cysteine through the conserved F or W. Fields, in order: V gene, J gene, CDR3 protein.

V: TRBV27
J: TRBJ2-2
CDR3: CASRGLLLGGELFF

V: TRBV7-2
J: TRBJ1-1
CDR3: CASITQGLNTEAFF

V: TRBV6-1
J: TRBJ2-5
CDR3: CASSETSGGIQETQYF

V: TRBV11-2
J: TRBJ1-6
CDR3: CASSQTGGSPLHF

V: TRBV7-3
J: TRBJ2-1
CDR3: CASSVWTSGVHEQFF

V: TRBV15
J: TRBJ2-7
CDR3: CATSRDYSYEQYF

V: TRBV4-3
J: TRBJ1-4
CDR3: CASSQRESEKLFF

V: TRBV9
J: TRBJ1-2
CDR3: CASSVQGNYGYTF

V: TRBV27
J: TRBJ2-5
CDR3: CASSSSGQGAGTQYF

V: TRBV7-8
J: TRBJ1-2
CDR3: CASSLAPPLGGANYGYTF

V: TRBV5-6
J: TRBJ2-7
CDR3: CASSLAGGLEYF

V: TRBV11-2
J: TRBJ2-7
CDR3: CASSPTGGSPYEQYF

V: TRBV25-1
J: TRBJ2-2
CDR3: CASGTANTGELFF